One and the same sample provided the 4 T cell receptor beta chains below, sequenced in a study of blood T cells in healthy people across ages. For the second PCR, which ran for 7 to 11 cycles, a sample-barcoded 5' primer and a J-beta primer mix were used. Using its own MiXCR run on the 5' RACE reads, TCRdb lists one record per CDR3 protein. The sample carries approximately 1.5 million distinct CDR3 sequences, roughly 32% recorded once. The material sequenced was blood. The receptors originated from a woman aged 25 to 39 in good health.

In this sample, this clonotype turned up a few times. This sequence joins TRBV7-9 and TRBJ2-1; tentatively, D is TRBD1 (5 bases). Germline assignment: CDR1 SEHNR and CDR2 FQNEAQ (reference sequence). V lost 0 bases, J lost 15 bases, and 18 bases lay in between. CDR3 length: 14 amino acids. In DNA form, the CDR3 reads TGTGCCAGCAGCTTAGCTGGCCTTTGGCAGGGTGTGTTCTTC. This sequence encodes CASSLAGLWQGVFF.

The chain recombines TRBV28 with TRBJ1-5; D may be TRBD1 (5 bases). The CDR3 extends over 14 amino acids. Deletions cut 7 bases from V and 0 bases from J, with 10 bases between. The germline gives CDR1 MDHEN, CDR2 SYDVKM. DNA for the CDR3: TGTGCCAGCACCCTGGGGGGTAGCAATCAGCCCCAGCATTTT. This sequence encodes CASTLGGSNQPQHF. The full variable domain, with the rest looked up from reference TRBV28 and TRBJ1-5, is DVKVTQSSRYLVKRTGEKVFLECVQDMDHENMFWYRQDPGLGLRLIYFSYDVKMKEKGDIPEGYSVSREKKERFSLILESASTNQTSMYLCASTLGGSNQPQHFGDGTRLSIL.

This clonotype has a handful of counts. This chain links TRBV4-2 with TRBJ1-2; 8 bases agree with TRBD1. V gave up 7 bases and J gave up 6 bases; unmatched junction bases: 13. Germline CDR1 LGHNA, CDR2 YNFKEQ. The CDR3 loop spans 15 amino acids. The CDR3 region is CASTMSGTGTDGYTF. CDR3 in DNA: TGTGCCAGCACCATGTCCGGGACAGGTACTGATGGCTACACCTTC.

Ten or more counts support this clonotype. The chain uses TRBV5-1 and TRBJ2-3; 7 nucleotides agree with TRBD2. The CDR3 sequence is 14 residues long. Per germline, CDR1 SGHRS and CDR2 YFSETQ. With 4 bases clipped from V and 3 bases from J, the junction kept 5 bases outside the gene matches. The CDR3 spells CASSPRTSTDTQYF. CDR3 nucleotide sequence: TGCGCCAGCAGCCCCCGGACTAGTACAGATACGCAGTATTTT.